This is a list of T cell receptor beta chains from one sample in a study of shared clonotypes between healthy human individuals. Data came from immunoSEQ multiplex PCR; TCRdb stores just in-frame clones and leaves some out. The table lists about 2.4 million clones, 90% to 95% of them singletons. Sequenced: naive CD4+ T cells from PBMCs. These receptors were taken from a man in his late teens or twenties in good health. Some clones in this sample may be carry-over from other donors' samples. The CDR3 runs from the conserved cysteine through the conserved F or W. The D gene is left open where the match is weak. Clone sizes are given selectively: once, few, many, or a class where the clone is expanded.

TRBV7-2,.,.,TRBJ2-3,CASSPGDFVTQYF,TGTGCCAGCAGCCCGGGGGACTTCGTGACGCAGTATTTT
TRBV28,.,.,TRBJ1-1,CASGGRGHTEAFF,TGTGCCAGTGGGGGCCGGGGCCACACTGAAGCTTTCTTT
TRBV28,.,.,TRBJ1-4,CASSYTDGREINEKLFF,TGTGCCAGCAGTTATACGGACGGCAGGGAGATTAATGAAAAACTGTTTTTT
TRBV4-1,.,.,TRBJ1-1,CASSQVRETYTEAFF,TGCGCCAGCAGCCAAGTGAGAGAAACTTACACTGAAGCTTTCTTT
TRBV11-2,once,.,TRBJ1-1,CASSLSGIWRGTEAFF,TGTGCCAGCAGCTTATCTGGCATCTGGAGGGGCACTGAAGCTTTCTTT
TRBV4-3,.,TRBD2,TRBJ2-1,CASSQDINSGRAGNEQFF,TGCGCCAGCAGCCAGGATATCAATAGCGGGAGGGCCGGCAATGAGCAGTTCTTC
TRBV11-2,.,.,TRBJ2-7,CASSLGLDQGIYEQYF,TGTGCCAGCAGCTTAGGGTTGGATCAGGGTATCTACGAGCAGTACTTC
TRBV10-3,few,.,TRBJ2-7,CAISEGQHHAF,TGTGCCATCAGTGAGGGACAGCATCACGCCTTC
TRBV7-8,.,.,TRBJ1-1,CASSLYENTEAFF,TGTGCCAGCAGCTTATACGAGAACACTGAAGCTTTCTTT
TRBV7-3,.,.,TRBJ2-1,CASSFEPTYNEQFF,TGTGCCAGCAGCTTTGAGCCGACCTACAATGAGCAGTTCTTC
TRBV28,.,.,TRBJ1-4,CASSLLGGRATNEKLFF,TGTGCCAGCAGTTTACTAGGAGGTAGAGCAACTAATGAAAAACTGTTTTTT
TRBV7-2,.,TRBD2,TRBJ2-2,CASSPPSGSDTGELFF,TGTGCCAGCAGCCCGCCTAGCGGGAGCGACACCGGGGAGCTGTTTTTT
TRBV2,.,.,TRBJ1-5,CASSEGASNQPQHF,TGTGCCAGCAGTGAGGGGGCCTCCAATCAGCCCCAGCATTTT
TRBV5-1,.,.,TRBJ1-1,CASSWQGGGTEAFF,TGCGCCAGCAGCTGGCAGGGCGGGGGCACTGAAGCTTTCTTT
TRBV7-9,.,TRBD1,TRBJ1-2,CASSLGQGAYTF,TGTGCCAGCAGCTTAGGACAGGGGGCCTACACCTTC
TRBV10-3,once,TRBD2,TRBJ2-7,CAISTGTSGYEQYF,TGTGCCATCAGTACCGGGACTAGCGGTTACGAGCAGTACTTC
TRBV30,.,TRBD1,TRBJ1-1,CALDRVRVGHTEAFF,TGTGCCTTAGACAGGGTGCGTGTAGGGCACACTGAAGCTTTCTTT
TRBV5-4,.,.,TRBJ2-1,CASSLAVGSGDEQFF,TGTGCCAGCAGCTTGGCGGTAGGGAGTGGGGATGAGCAGTTCTTC
TRBV6-6,.,TRBD1,TRBJ2-7,CASRGTGGMYEQYF,TGTGCCAGCAGGGGGACAGGGGGTATGTACGAGCAGTACTTC
TRBV5-1,.,TRBD2,TRBJ2-4,CASSGLAGDYVKNIQYF,TGCGCCAGCAGCGGACTAGCGGGAGATTACGTCAAAAACATTCAGTACTTC
TRBV7-8,.,TRBD2,TRBJ2-3,CASSLWVYKRGDTDTQYF,TGTGCCAGCAGCTTATGGGTTTATAAGCGGGGAGACACAGATACGCAGTATTTT
TRBV6-5,.,.,TRBJ2-1,CASSYEAGLYNEQFF,TGTGCCAGCAGTTACGAGGCAGGCCTATACAATGAGCAGTTCTTC
TRBV18,.,TRBD1,TRBJ1-2,CASSPGYTGVEGYTF,TGTGCCAGCTCACCAGGATACACAGGGGTGGAGGGCTACACCTTC
TRBV18,.,.,TRBJ1-4,CASSPTLNEKLFF,TGTGCCAGCTCACCGACACTAAATGAAAAACTGTTTTTT
TRBV7-8,.,.,TRBJ2-5,CASSLKSRLALQETQYF,TGTGCCAGCAGCTTAAAATCTCGGCTAGCGCTCCAAGAGACCCAGTACTTC
TRBV9,.,TRBD1,TRBJ1-6,CASSVGVQGARSPLHF,TGTGCCAGCAGCGTAGGTGTACAGGGGGCGCGTTCACCCCTCCACTTT
TRBV14,.,TRBD1,TRBJ2-5,CASSHRPRGIGETQYF,TGTGCCAGCAGCCACCGACCCAGGGGGATAGGGGAGACCCAGTACTTC
TRBV18,few,TRBD1,TRBJ1-1,CASSRTGDNTEAFF,TGTGCCAGCTCACGGACAGGGGACAACACTGAAGCTTTCTTT
TRBV27,once,TRBD1,TRBJ2-7,CASRGQVLYEQYF,TGTGCCAGCAGGGGACAGGTCCTCTACGAGCAGTACTTC
TRBV19,.,TRBD1,TRBJ2-5,CASSVSGQGASETQYF,TGTGCCAGTAGTGTCTCTGGACAGGGGGCGTCAGAGACCCAGTACTTC
TRBV7-3,.,.,TRBJ2-2,CASSSRSWGNTGELFF,TGTGCCAGCAGCTCCCGGTCGTGGGGGAACACCGGGGAGCTGTTTTTT
TRBV5-1,.,.,TRBJ1-3,CASRPRAEVTGNTIYF,TGCGCCAGCAGGCCCCGCGCGGAAGTGACTGGAAACACCATATATTTT
TRBV5-4,.,TRBD1,TRBJ2-2,CASSFRTGGIGELFF,TGTGCCAGCAGCTTCCGGACAGGGGGCATCGGGGAGCTGTTTTTT
TRBV2,.,.,TRBJ1-3,CASETGGNTIYF,TGTGCCAGCGAAACAGGGGGAAACACCATATATTTT
TRBV5-4,.,.,TRBJ2-3,CASSGSSTDTQYF,TGTGCCAGCTCGGGCAGTAGCACAGATACGCAGTATTTT
TRBV7-2,.,TRBD2,TRBJ2-2,CASSFLGGRASGELFF,TGTGCCAGCAGCTTCCTTGGCGGGAGGGCCTCCGGGGAGCTGTTTTTT
TRBV5-4,.,.,TRBJ2-5,CASSLDLETQYF,TGTGCCAGCAGCTTGGATTTGGAGACCCAGTACTTC
TRBV30,.,.,TRBJ1-4,CAWSDHGGEKLFF,TGTGCCTGGAGCGACCACGGGGGCGAAAAACTGTTTTTT
TRBV9,.,TRBD2,TRBJ2-1,CASSPGTSGSWNEQFF,TGTGCCAGCAGCCCGGGGACTAGCGGGAGTTGGAATGAGCAGTTCTTC
TRBV2,.,.,TRBJ2-2,CASSDLSGANTGELFF,TGTGCCAGCAGTGACTTAAGCGGAGCGAACACCGGGGAGCTGTTTTTT
TRBV6-5,.,.,TRBJ2-7,CATQQYSPYEQYF,TGTGCCACACAACAATACAGCCCCTACGAGCAGTACTTC
TRBV4-3,.,.,TRBJ1-6,CASSQIATGDSPLHF,TGCGCCAGCAGCCAGATAGCGACGGGGGACTCACCCCTCCACTTT
TRBV7-3,.,.,TRBJ2-1,CASSSRAVPYSYNEQFF,TGTGCCAGCAGCTCCCGCGCGGTGCCGTACTCCTACAATGAGCAGTTCTTC
TRBV28,.,TRBD2,TRBJ2-7,CASSLWSLAGDYEQYF,TGTGCCAGCAGTTTATGGTCTCTAGCGGGAGATTACGAGCAGTACTTC
TRBV28,.,.,TRBJ1-2,CATQNNYGYTF,TGTGCCACCCAGAATAACTATGGCTACACCTTC
TRBV4-3,.,.,TRBJ2-5,CASSRPTGTRPPGQETQYF,TGCGCCAGCAGCCGGCCGACAGGAACTCGTCCCCCGGGCCAAGAGACCCAGTACTTC
TRBV7-2,few,TRBD2,TRBJ2-5,CASSSGTSNDGETQYF,TGTGCCAGCAGCTCGGGGACTAGCAACGATGGAGAGACCCAGTACTTC
TRBV15,.,.,TRBJ2-7,CATSRELLGSYEQYF,TGTGCCACCAGCAGAGAGCTGCTGGGCTCCTACGAGCAGTACTTC
TRBV9,.,TRBD1,TRBJ1-6,CARTGQSNSPLHF,TGTGCCAGGACGGGACAGAGCAATTCACCCCTCCACTTT
TRBV7-2,.,TRBD2,TRBJ2-7,CASSLALLASGSYEQYF,TGTGCCAGCAGCTTAGCCCTTCTGGCTAGCGGGAGTTACGAGCAGTACTTC
TRBV18,.,.,TRBJ2-1,CASSPQANNEQFF,TGTGCCAGCTCACCACAGGCAAACAATGAGCAGTTCTTC
TRBV19,.,.,TRBJ1-5,CASNRVGNQPQHF,TGTGCCAGTAACAGGGTGGGTAATCAGCCCCAGCATTTT
TRBV4-2,.,TRBD2,TRBJ2-1,CASSRPGTSVEQFF,TGTGCCAGCAGCCGGCCGGGGACTAGCGTAGAGCAGTTCTTC